Listed below are T cell receptor beta chains from one sample, sequenced in a study of T cell responses to AZD1222 COVID-19 vaccine. Measured with immunoSEQ multiplex PCR; TCRdb has only the in-frame clones, and not every one. The sample lists approximately 180,000 clones; approximately 94% were seen once. Sample: peripheral blood, taken on day 0 of AZD1222 vaccination. These receptors were obtained from an adult in good health. Both conserved end residues are part of each CDR3. A D gene is named only where the DNA matches it firmly. Clone size is stated in some rows and not others, as once, few, many or a class when expanded.

cdr3_nt: TGCGCCAGCAGCGCACAGGGTGGCACTGAAGCTTTCTTT; cdr3_aa: CASSAQGGTEAFF; v_call: TRBV10-2; clone_size: few; j_call: TRBJ1-1; d_call: .; cdr3_length: 13
cdr3_nt: TGTGCCAGTAGCCGTAACTCGGGACAGAGTTATGGCTACACCTTC; cdr3_aa: CASSRNSGQSYGYTF; v_call: TRBV19; clone_size: once; j_call: TRBJ1-2; d_call: TRBD1; cdr3_length: 15
cdr3_nt: TGTGCCAGCAGTTTACATCAGGGGGCCGCCGAGATATACTTC; cdr3_aa: CASSLHQGAAEIYF; v_call: TRBV27; clone_size: .; j_call: TRBJ2-5; d_call: TRBD1; cdr3_length: 14
cdr3_nt: TGTGCTAGTGGTTTGTCAGGGGTGGGCGAGCAGTACTTC; cdr3_aa: CASGLSGVGEQYF; v_call: TRBV12-5; clone_size: .; j_call: TRBJ2-7; d_call: .; cdr3_length: 13
cdr3_nt: TGTGCCAGCAGCTTAACAGGGGGCTCAGGTTCACCCCTCCACTTT; cdr3_aa: CASSLTGGSGSPLHF; v_call: TRBV5-4; clone_size: .; j_call: TRBJ1-6; d_call: TRBD1; cdr3_length: 15
cdr3_nt: TGTGCCAGCAGCTTCGGTCTAGCGGGAGGGCCGATCTACAATGAGCAGTTCTTC; cdr3_aa: CASSFGLAGGPIYNEQFF; v_call: TRBV5-4; clone_size: .; j_call: TRBJ2-1; d_call: TRBD2; cdr3_length: 18
cdr3_nt: TGTGCCACCAGACCTCAGGGGGTGATCACCGGGGAGCTGTTTTTT; cdr3_aa: CATRPQGVITGELFF; v_call: TRBV15; clone_size: once; j_call: TRBJ2-2; d_call: TRBD1; cdr3_length: 15
cdr3_nt: TGCAGCGTTGTTCTACAGGTGGGCCAGCCCCAGCATTTT; cdr3_aa: CSVVLQVGQPQHF; v_call: TRBV29-1; clone_size: .; j_call: TRBJ1-5; d_call: .; cdr3_length: 13
cdr3_nt: TGTGCCAGCAGTGAAGCGCGGGCAGGGAGGGCACCCCTCCACTTT; cdr3_aa: CASSEARAGRAPLHF; v_call: TRBV6-1; clone_size: .; j_call: TRBJ1-6; d_call: .; cdr3_length: 15
cdr3_nt: TGTGCCAGCAGTTTCTCTTTCCCAGGGAGAGGGGCTGAAGCTTTCTTT; cdr3_aa: CASSFSFPGRGAEAFF; v_call: TRBV6-5; clone_size: .; j_call: TRBJ1-1; d_call: .; cdr3_length: 16
cdr3_nt: TGTGCCAGCAGCCCCCGGACAGGGAATGAAAAACTGTTTTTT; cdr3_aa: CASSPRTGNEKLFF; v_call: TRBV2; clone_size: .; j_call: TRBJ1-4; d_call: TRBD1; cdr3_length: 14
cdr3_nt: TGTGCCAGCAGTCAGACCTACGAGCAGTACTTC; cdr3_aa: CASSQTYEQYF; v_call: TRBV6-2/TRBV6-3; clone_size: .; j_call: TRBJ2-7; d_call: .; cdr3_length: 11
cdr3_nt: TGTGCCAGCAGCGAGGGCGGCTATGGCTACACCTTC; cdr3_aa: CASSEGGYGYTF; v_call: TRBV5-5; clone_size: .; j_call: TRBJ1-2; d_call: .; cdr3_length: 12
cdr3_nt: TGTGCCAGCAAAGGGCGCGCTAGCGGGGCCCAAGAGACCCAGTACTTC; cdr3_aa: CASKGRASGAQETQYF; v_call: TRBV2; clone_size: .; j_call: TRBJ2-5; d_call: TRBD2; cdr3_length: 16
cdr3_nt: TGTGCCAGCAGTCCTGGACTAGCGGGCAGCACAGATACGCAGTATTTT; cdr3_aa: CASSPGLAGSTDTQYF; v_call: TRBV27; clone_size: .; j_call: TRBJ2-3; d_call: TRBD2; cdr3_length: 16
cdr3_nt: TGTGCCAGCAGCCAAGATTTTCGGGGAACGGACGAGCAGTACTTC; cdr3_aa: CASSQDFRGTDEQYF; v_call: TRBV4-2; clone_size: .; j_call: TRBJ2-7; d_call: .; cdr3_length: 15
cdr3_nt: TGTGCCAGCAGCTTCGGGACCACGGGTGGCTACACCTTC; cdr3_aa: CASSFGTTGGYTF; v_call: TRBV3-1/TRBV3-2; clone_size: .; j_call: TRBJ1-2; d_call: .; cdr3_length: 13
cdr3_nt: TGTGCCAGTAGTATCCTGGGGAGCCGGCTCTATAGCAATCAGCCCCAGCATTTT; cdr3_aa: CASSILGSRLYSNQPQHF; v_call: TRBV19; clone_size: .; j_call: TRBJ1-5; d_call: .; cdr3_length: 18
cdr3_nt: TGTGCCAGCAGCCCGGGACGCGGTGGCCAGTACTTC; cdr3_aa: CASSPGRGGQYF; v_call: TRBV6-5; clone_size: .; j_call: TRBJ2-5; d_call: .; cdr3_length: 12
cdr3_nt: TGTGCCAGCAGTTTATTGGGGGATGAGCAGTTCTTC; cdr3_aa: CASSLLGDEQFF; v_call: TRBV27; clone_size: .; j_call: TRBJ2-1; d_call: .; cdr3_length: 12
cdr3_nt: TGTGCCACCAGTAAGGGGGGGTTTAGCAATCAGCCCCAGCATTTT; cdr3_aa: CATSKGGFSNQPQHF; v_call: TRBV24-1; clone_size: .; j_call: TRBJ1-5; d_call: .; cdr3_length: 15
cdr3_nt: TGCAGCGTTGTAAAGGGGGCGAACACCGGGGAGCTGTTTTTT; cdr3_aa: CSVVKGANTGELFF; v_call: TRBV29-1; clone_size: .; j_call: TRBJ2-2; d_call: .; cdr3_length: 14
cdr3_nt: TGTGCCAGCAGTGAAGACGGGCAGGGGACCTCTGGAAACACCATATATTTT; cdr3_aa: CASSEDGQGTSGNTIYF; v_call: TRBV2; clone_size: .; j_call: TRBJ1-3; d_call: .; cdr3_length: 17
cdr3_nt: TGCAGCGCGGGACAGGGGGCTAACTATGGCTACACCTTC; cdr3_aa: CSAGQGANYGYTF; v_call: TRBV29-1; clone_size: .; j_call: TRBJ1-2; d_call: TRBD1; cdr3_length: 13
cdr3_nt: TGTGCCAGCAGTGGAGCAGGGGGCCTAACGAACACTGAAGCTTTCTTT; cdr3_aa: CASSGAGGLTNTEAFF; v_call: TRBV6-1; clone_size: .; j_call: TRBJ1-1; d_call: TRBD1; cdr3_length: 16
cdr3_nt: TGTGCCAGCAGCCATCTCTCGGAGGGGGACGGGGGCTACACCTTC; cdr3_aa: CASSHLSEGDGGYTF; v_call: TRBV3-1/TRBV3-2; clone_size: .; j_call: TRBJ1-2; d_call: .; cdr3_length: 15
cdr3_nt: TGTGCCAGCAGCCCTGGCGTCTCTGGAAACACCATATATTTT; cdr3_aa: CASSPGVSGNTIYF; v_call: TRBV9; clone_size: .; j_call: TRBJ1-3; d_call: .; cdr3_length: 14
cdr3_nt: TGTGCCAGCAGCTTAGCTCTCCGCGGGGTGGGGGGTGAGCAGTTCTTC; cdr3_aa: CASSLALRGVGGEQFF; v_call: TRBV11-2; clone_size: .; j_call: TRBJ2-1; d_call: .; cdr3_length: 16
cdr3_nt: TGTGCCACCAGCAGAGGACAGCGCGGGGATCAGCCCCAGCATTTT; cdr3_aa: CATSRGQRGDQPQHF; v_call: TRBV15; clone_size: once; j_call: TRBJ1-5; d_call: .; cdr3_length: 15
cdr3_nt: TGTGCCAGCACGCCAAGGGGGGAGGGCCCCAATCAGCCCCAGCATTTT; cdr3_aa: CASTPRGEGPNQPQHF; v_call: TRBV19; clone_size: .; j_call: TRBJ1-5; d_call: .; cdr3_length: 16
cdr3_nt: TGCAGCGTTGAATTCGCGTACTCCTACGAGCAGTACTTC; cdr3_aa: CSVEFAYSYEQYF; v_call: TRBV29-1; clone_size: .; j_call: TRBJ2-7; d_call: .; cdr3_length: 13
cdr3_nt: TGTGCCAGCAGGAAGGAACAGGGTCCCTACGAGCAGTACTTC; cdr3_aa: CASRKEQGPYEQYF; v_call: TRBV6-5; clone_size: .; j_call: TRBJ2-7; d_call: .; cdr3_length: 14
cdr3_nt: TGTGCCAGCACGGTCGGAGGCGGGAAGGGGACAGATACGCAGTATTTT; cdr3_aa: CASTVGGGKGTDTQYF; v_call: TRBV6-6; clone_size: .; j_call: TRBJ2-3; d_call: .; cdr3_length: 16